The 15 T cell receptor beta chains below come from one sample, sequenced in a study of tumor-infiltrating lymphocytes in primary liver carcinoma. With around 520 ng total RNA as template and a constant-region primer, TCR beta cDNA was made. It was through three nested multiplex PCR rounds of slightly modified ARM-PCR that TCR beta libraries arose. Each of the first two PCR rounds ran approximately 9 cycles with TRBV1-TRBV30 forward and C-beta reverse primers. One entry per CDR3 protein, called by TCRdb with MiXCR from the multiplex PCR reads. The table records approximately 110,000 distinct CDR3 sequences, 55% to 75% of them present only once. From unsorted bulk tissue weighing roughly 19-32 mg, DNA and RNA were co-extracted. What was sequenced was liver tumor tissue from sampling region 3. Regarding subset: tumor region T3, left-lateral pole. Receptors originate from a woman in her sixties with primary liver carcinoma and hepatitis B virus infection.

Worth noting for this clonotype: The junction and the germline gene differ at one end; a read error may be behind it. V usage is TRBV5-4 and J usage is TRBJ2-1; 8 nucleotides agree with TRBD1. CDR3 size: 16 residues. CDR1 is SGHNT, CDR2 YYREEE, per germline (reference sequence). Here the CDR3 reads CASGSPGTGVSNELFF. DNA for the CDR3: TGTGCCAGCGGCAGCCCCGGGACAGGAGTTTCCAATGAGCTGTTCTTC.

This clonotype was recorded at least ten times. This sequence joins TRBV5-4 and TRBJ2-7; 7 positions agree with TRBD1. Germline CDR1 and CDR2: SGHNT and YYREEE (reference sequence). With 5 bases clipped from V and 0 bases from J, the junction kept 8 bases outside the gene matches. There are 15 residues in the CDR3. The CDR3 here is CASSTDRWSSYEQYF. The CDR3 nucleotides are TGTGCCAGCAGTACGGACAGGTGGTCCTCCTACGAGCAGTACTTC. Complete variable domain (other parts from reference TRBV5-4 and TRBJ2-7): ETGVTQSPTHLIKTRGQQVTLRCSSQSGHNTVSWYQQALGQGPQFIFQYYREEENGRGNFPPRFSGLQFPNYSSELNVNALELDDSALYLCASSTDRWSSYEQYFGPGTRLTVT.

The J gene is TRBJ2-7, the V gene TRBV18, with a tentative D call TRBD1 (5 bases). The germline V gene encodes CDR1 KGHSH and CDR2 LQKENI. The CDR3 has 14 residues. Deletions cut 6 bases from V and 3 bases from J, with 15 bases between. Here the CDR3 reads CASSLQGTFYEQYF. CDR3 DNA: TGTGCCAGCTCTCTCCAGGGAACCTTCTACGAGCAGTACTTC.

The table lists this clonotype with a few counts. This chain connects TRBV28 to TRBJ2-6; no firm D call. V lost 6 bases and J 1 base, leaving 10 bases between the germline ends. The CDR3 loop spans 15 amino acids. Germline V gene data show CDR1 as MDHEN and CDR2 as SYDVKM. The CDR3: CASSRPESGANVLTF. CDR3 bases: TGTGCCAGCAGCCGACCGGAATCTGGGGCCAACGTCCTGACTTTC. The complete variable domain, with remaining parts taken from reference TRBV28 and TRBJ2-6, reads DVKVTQSSRYLVKRTGEKVFLECVQDMDHENMFWYRQDPGLGLRLIYFSYDVKMKEKGDIPEGYSVSREKKERFSLILESASTNQTSMYLCASSRPESGANVLTFGAGSRLTVL.

Comment on this clonotype: The conserved final phenylalanine or tryptophan is absent from the CDR3, which likely points to a read error. The limits of the CDR3 on the DNA are not certain, so only TCRdb's listed CDR3 is given. V gene TRBV29-1 combines with J gene TRBJ1-2; TRBD1 is the table's D call, not checked against the DNA. The CDR3 is 14 residues long, ends included. CDR1 and CDR2 (germline): SQVTM, ANQGSEA. The CDR3: CSVYYDTPDYGHTI.

This rearrangement joins TRBV11-2 to TRBJ1-1; no clear D. Trimming shortened V by 11 bases and J by 1 base, and 20 bases separated the two germline ends. This CDR3 is 15 amino acids long. Germline loops: CDR1 SGHAT, CDR2 FQNNGV. The CDR3 protein is CAWSFRQGWNTEAFF. CDR3 nucleotide sequence: TGTGCCTGGAGCTTTAGACAAGGCTGGAACACTGAAGCTTTCTTT.

With respect to this clonotype: The missing conserved phenylalanine or tryptophan at the end of this CDR3 makes a read error likely. V and J are TRBV11-2 and TRBJ2-2, with D maybe TRBD1 (5 bases). CDR3 length: 13 residues. The germline V gene has CDR1 SGHAT and CDR2 FQNNGV. The CDR3 DNA reads TGTGCAAGCAGCAGGGAGAACACCGGGGAGCTGTTTTCT. It translates to CASSRENTGELFS.

V gene TRBV6-1 combines with J gene TRBJ1-2; 8 nucleotides agree with TRBD1. The germline CDR1 and CDR2 sequences are MNHNS and SASEGT. This CDR3 is 13 amino acids long. CDR3 DNA sequence: TGTGCTAGCCACGAGGGACAGGAGGATGGCTACACCTTC. Translating gives CASHEGQEDGYTF.

The CDR3 here is CSDDWHTTGELFF. CDR3 in DNA: TGCAGCGATGATTGGCACACTACCGGGGAGCTGTTTTTT. J is TRBJ2-2 and V is TRBV29-1, with D hard to call. This CDR3 is built from 13 residues. The germline V gene encodes CDR1 SQVTM and CDR2 ANQGSEA. V was trimmed by 7 bases and J by 5 bases, leaving 14 bases between them.

As regards this clonotype: A much larger clone is a single base away; this may be a read error. Since no conserved phenylalanine or tryptophan closes the CDR3, a read error is the likely cause. The chain couples TRBV5-1 to TRBJ2-7; D is unresolved. Germline loops: CDR1 SGHRS, CDR2 YFSETQ. The CDR3 totals 13 residues. Trimming pared 0 bases from V and 1 base from J, leaving 5 bases between. CDR3 DNA: TGCGCCAGCAGCTTGGCGGCTTCCTACGAGCAGTACTAC. Protein: CASSLAASYEQYY.

Notes on this clonotype: A much larger clone differs from this one at a single base, so this may be a read error. The chain employs TRBV5-1 and TRBJ2-1, with 11 bases lining up with TRBD2. V trimming: 7 bases; J trimming: 0 bases; junction bases outside the gene matches: 6. The CDR3 totals 16 residues. CDR1 and CDR2 (germline): SGHRS, YFSETQ. CDR3 loop: CASGSTSGSSYNEQFF. Here the CDR3 DNA reads TGCGCCAGCGGCTCTACTAGCGGGAGCTCCTACAATGAGCAGTTCTTC.

Remarks on this clonotype: This CDR3 is missing its conserved last phenylalanine or tryptophan, likely due to a read error. V is TRBV12-3 or TRBV12-4 and J is TRBJ2-2; D gene unclear. The CDR3 spans 13 residues. CDR3 loop: CACSSTSTGELFY. In DNA, the CDR3 is TGTGCCTGCAGTTCGACATCCACCGGGGAGCTGTTTTAT.

As regards this clonotype: A much larger clone differs from this one at a single base, so this may be a read error. The chain has TRBV5-1 and TRBJ2-1, with D perhaps assigned TRBD1 or TRBD2 (5 bases each). Germline loops: CDR1 SGHRS, CDR2 YFSETQ. Trimming removed 1 base at V and 4 bases at J, with 18 bases between. This CDR3 comprises 17 residues. CDR3 loop: CASSLSRGLVGYNEQFF. CDR3 in DNA: TGCGCCAGCAGCTTGTCCCGGGGCCTAGTGGGATACAATGAGCAGTTCTTC.

Many counts were recorded for this clonotype. This chain links TRBV6-6 with TRBJ1-1; D is possibly TRBD1 (5 bases). This CDR3 is 16 amino acids long. V shed 2 bases and J shed 4 bases, with 17 bases lying between them. Germline CDR1 reads MNHNY; CDR2 reads SVGAGI (reference sequence). The CDR3 coding sequence is TGTGCCAGCAGTTACCCTAACGGGGGGATAAGCACTGAAGCTTTCTTT. This encodes CASSYPNGGISTEAFF.

The gene calls are TRBV7-8 and TRBJ1-4; a weak D match, TRBD1 (6 bases). The germline V gene has CDR1 SGHVS and CDR2 FQNEAQ. The CDR3 spans 18 residues. Trimming cost V 3 bases and J 1 base, with 18 bases left between them. This chain's CDR3 is CASSLRPGGGGTNEKLFF. The CDR3 nucleotides are TGTGCCAGCAGCTTGCGACCGGGTGGGGGCGGAACTAATGAAAAACTGTTTTTT. Full variable domain (missing parts from reference TRBV7-8 and TRBJ1-4): GAGVSQSPRYKVAKRGQDVALRCDPISGHVSLFWYQQALGQGPEFLTYFQNEAQLDKSGLPSDRFFAERPEGSVSTLKIQRTQQEDSAVYLCASSLRPGGGGTNEKLFFGSGTQLSVL.